These T cell receptor beta chains were read from a single sample in a study. One entry per CDR3 protein results from TCRdb running MiXCR on the 5' RACE reads. Of about 42,000 distinct CDR3 sequences listed, over 25% were seen once; the top ten hold about 4%. What was sequenced was tumor-infiltrating memory CD4+ T cells sorted from the breast tumor. Receptors originate from a female donor with breast cancer. The CDR3 runs from the conserved cysteine through the conserved F or W. A D gene is named only where the DNA matches it firmly. The listing skips clone size in some rows; elsewhere it reads once, few, many or a size class.

many,-,TRBV5-1,TRBJ2-3,CASSLDRSTDTQYF,TGCGCCAGCAGCTTGGACAGGAGCACAGATACGCAGTATTTT
-,TRBD1,TRBV24-1,TRBJ1-5,CATSEAGTGVFQPQHF,TGTGCCACCAGTGAGGCCGGGACAGGGGTTTTTCAGCCCCAGCATTTT
many,-,TRBV5-1,TRBJ2-2,CASSLTGTNTGELFF,TGCGCCAGCAGCCTGACAGGAACGAACACCGGGGAGCTGTTTTTT
-,-,TRBV5-1,TRBJ2-4,CASSLGSENIQYF,TGCGCCAGCAGCTTGGGTTCCGAAAACATTCAGTACTTC
few,-,TRBV4-2,TRBJ2-7,CASSLYNQGYSYEQHF,TGTGCCAGCAGCCTCTATAACCAGGGGTACTCCTACGAGCAGCACTTC
many,-,TRBV27,TRBJ1-5,CASSSRWQGNQPQHF,TGTGCCAGCAGCTCCCGTTGGCAGGGCAATCAGCCCCAGCATTTT
-,-,TRBV27,TRBJ2-5,CASSLLGTQYF,TGTGCCAGCAGTCTTCTCGGGACTCAGTACTTC
-,-,TRBV28,TRBJ2-5,CASSPLTSIQETQYF,TGTGCCAGCAGTCCGTTGACTAGTATTCAAGAGACCCAGTACTTC
many,-,TRBV29-1,TRBJ2-7,CSPVLLSGEQYF,TGCAGCCCTGTCCTTCTTTCCGGCGAGCAGTACTTC
-,-,TRBV20-1,TRBJ1-2,CSARAPDLLYGYTF,TGCAGTGCTAGAGCCCCGGACCTCCTCTATGGCTACACCTTC
many,TRBD1,TRBV4-1,TRBJ1-6,CASSLSGTGNSPLHF,TGCGCCAGCAGCCTATCCGGGACAGGGAATTCACCCCTCCACTTT
few,-,TRBV7-9,TRBJ2-7,CASSLVSGSLWVNEQYF,TGTGCCAGCAGCTTAGTTTCCGGTTCGCTGTGGGTGAACGAGCAGTACTTC
few,TRBD1,TRBV29-1,TRBJ2-3,CSVLGQVFPDTQYF,TGCAGCGTCCTGGGACAGGTTTTCCCAGATACGCAGTATTTT
few,TRBD2,TRBV9,TRBJ2-1,CASSVATGGNEQFF,TGTGCCAGCAGCGTAGCTACGGGGGGGAATGAGCAGTTCTTC